A single sample is the source of the 24 T cell receptor beta chains below, sequenced in a study of PD-1 blockade in mismatch repair-deficient tumors. Assay: immunoSEQ multiplex PCR; the TCRdb copy retains only in-frame clones and omits some. In the table there are around 120,000 clones, about 88% of which are singletons. Specimen: peripheral blood, collected 44 weeks after starting pembrolizumab. The receptors originated from an adult with mismatch repair-deficient cancer.

The chain has TRBV2 and TRBJ2-5; tentative D call: TRBD2 (5 bases). This CDR3 comprises 15 residues. The germline V and J ends were trimmed by 5 bases and 4 bases, with 17 bases remaining between them. Per germline, CDR1 SNHLY and CDR2 FYNNEI. This CDR3 reads CASSLPPSGGETQYF. CDR3 DNA: TGTGCCAGCAGTTTACCGCCCTCAGGAGGAGAGACCCAGTACTTC.

The rearrangement links TRBV11-3 to TRBJ2-2; the D gene is possibly TRBD1 (6 bases). V was shortened by 2 bases and J by 0 bases, with 10 bases between the two germline ends. Germline CDR1 SGHNT, CDR2 YENEEA. The CDR3 has 16 amino acids. The CDR3 DNA is TGTGCCAGCAGCTTATTCGGGACAACGAACACCGGGGAGCTGTTTTTT. It yields the protein CASSLFGTTNTGELFF.

The CDR3 loop is CATKASVPRNTGELFF. The DNA of the CDR3 is TGTGCCACCAAAGCCTCAGTGCCGCGGAACACCGGGGAGCTGTTTTTT. J is TRBJ2-2 and V is TRBV11-3; D not certain. CDR3 length: 16 amino acids. Trimming shortened V by 10 bases and J by 1 base, and 19 bases separated the two germline ends. Germline V gene sequence: CDR1 SGHNT, CDR2 YENEEA.

The chain links TRBV28 to TRBJ1-1; 10 nucleotides match TRBD1. V shed 3 bases, J shed 6 bases, and the junction held 7 bases outside the gene matches. Germline V gives CDR1 MDHEN, CDR2 SYDVKM. This CDR3 is built from 15 residues. In nucleotides, the CDR3 is TGTGCCAGCAGTTTTTTAGACAGGGGGCCCCCTGAAGCTTTCTTT. This encodes CASSFLDRGPPEAFF.

The rearrangement uses TRBV28 and TRBJ2-2; TRBD1 might be the D (5 bases). CDR1 is MDHEN, CDR2 SYDVKM, per germline. Trimming removed 1 base at V and 3 bases at J, with 9 bases between. The CDR3 has 15 residues. This CDR3 is CASSLFQQDTGELFF. CDR3 DNA sequence: TGTGCCAGCAGTTTATTCCAACAGGACACCGGGGAGCTGTTTTTT. The full variable domain, completed using reference TRBV28 and TRBJ2-2, is DVKVTQSSRYLVKRTGEKVFLECVQDMDHENMFWYRQDPGLGLRLIYFSYDVKMKEKGDIPEGYSVSREKKERFSLILESASTNQTSMYLCASSLFQQDTGELFFGEGSRLTVL.

A word on this clone: A junction end diverges from the germline sequence, so it may reflect a read error. This sequence joins TRBV7-7 and TRBJ1-1, with a possible D match to TRBD1 (6 bases). The CDR3 covers 16 residues. Looked up from germline, CDR1 is SSHAT and CDR2 is FNYEAQ (reference sequence). The CDR3: CASSRADNSGEGEAFF. CDR3 nucleotide sequence: TGTGCTAGCAGCCGCGCCGACAATTCAGGGGAGGGTGAAGCTTTCTTT.

The rearrangement uses TRBV5-4 and TRBJ1-2, with 10 bases matching TRBD1. Germline V gene lookup returns CDR1 SGHNT and CDR2 YYREEE (reference sequence). CDR3 size: 14 residues. Trimming cost V 6 bases and J 5 bases; bases outside gene matches: 7. As DNA, the CDR3 is TGTGCCAGCAACCGGCCGGGACAGGGGTATGGCTACACCTTC. Translated, it gives CASNRPGQGYGYTF.

The rearrangement uses TRBV6-4 and TRBJ2-2; TRBD2 agrees at 8 bases. V lost 6 bases to trimming and J lost 3 bases; unmatched junction nucleotides: 3. From germline, CDR1 is MRHNA and CDR2 SNTAGT. This CDR3 spans 14 amino acids. CDR3 coding DNA: TGTGCCAGCAGCCGGGAGGGGGACACCGGGGAGCTGTTTTTT. This encodes CASSREGDTGELFF.

The DNA for the CDR3 is TGTGCCAGCAGGGGGGAGCGGCTTACCTACGAGCAGTACTTC. It specifies CASRGERLTYEQYF. The chain links TRBV11-2 to TRBJ2-7; D could derive from TRBD1 or TRBD2 (5 bases each). This CDR3 is built from 14 residues. Germline CDR1 reads SGHAT; CDR2 reads FQNNGV. The V end lost 6 bases, the J end lost 2 bases, and 14 bases lay between the germline ends.

The chain has TRBV11-2 and TRBJ2-1; possibly TRBD2 for D (5 bases). The CDR3 contains 15 residues. From germline, CDR1 is SGHAT and CDR2 FQNNGV. Trimming removed 7 bases at V and 4 bases at J, with 17 bases between. The CDR3 DNA reads TGTGCCAGCACCGGCCTATGGGGAGATTACAATGAGCAGTTCTTC. Its translation: CASTGLWGDYNEQFF. Combining the CDR3 with reference TRBV11-2 and TRBJ2-1 gives the whole variable domain EAGVAQSPRYKIIEKRQSVAFWCNPISGHATLYWYQQILGQGPKLLIQFQNNGVVDDSQLPKDRFSAERLKGVDSTLKIQPAKLEDSAVYLCASTGLWGDYNEQFFGPGTRLTVL.

This chain joins TRBV2 and TRBJ2-7; D gene ambiguous. Per the germline V gene, CDR1 is SNHLY and CDR2 is FYNNEI. V shed 10 bases and J shed 1 base, with 14 bases lying between them. The CDR3 consists of 13 residues. The CDR3 DNA is TGTGCCATACTGAACGACCGGTCCTACGAGCAGTACTTC. Residues: CAILNDRSYEQYF.

The V and J genes are TRBV9 and TRBJ2-3; 8 bases align to TRBD2. CDR3 length: 15 residues. J lost 1 base, V lost 3 bases, and 4 bases had no gene match. Germline V gene lookup returns CDR1 SGDLS and CDR2 YYNGEE. CDR3 loop: CASSGTGLGTDTQYF. CDR3 sequence (DNA): TGTGCCAGCAGCGGAACGGGACTAGGCACAGATACGCAGTATTTT.

CDR3 nucleotides: TGTGCCAGTAGTATAAGGAGGACAGACCAAGAGACCCAGTACTTC. Translation: CASSIRRTDQETQYF. The chain has TRBV19 and TRBJ2-5, with a possible D match to TRBD1 (6 bases). Germline values: CDR1 LNHDA, CDR2 SQIVND (reference sequence). Trimming stripped 2 bases from V and 0 bases from J, with 10 bases between. The CDR3 is 15 residues long.

The chain couples TRBV4-1 to TRBJ2-1; 10 bases align to TRBD1. With V trimmed by 3 bases and J by 4 bases, 6 bases remained unmatched. This CDR3 is 16 amino acids long. The germline V gene has CDR1 MGHRA and CDR2 YSYEKL. Here the CDR3 reads CASSQGGTGVYNEQFF. CDR3 nucleotide sequence: TGCGCCAGCAGCCAGGGGGGGACAGGGGTTTACAATGAGCAGTTCTTC.

The rearrangement links TRBV5-6 to TRBJ2-7; 8 bases agree with TRBD1. CDR1 and CDR2 from the germline V gene are SGHDT and YYEEEE. After removal of 4 bases from V and 4 bases from J, the junction contained 10 bases not matched to a gene. The CDR3 totals 15 residues. CDR3 amino acids: CASSPSQGAVYEQYF. The CDR3 bases are TGTGCCAGCAGCCCCTCTCAGGGGGCCGTTTACGAGCAGTACTTC.

The chain is built from TRBV5-1 and TRBJ2-1; TRBD2 matches 7 bases. The V segment lost 5 bases and the J segment 8 bases; nucleotides outside the gene matches: 4. Germline CDR1 and CDR2: SGHRS and YFSETQ. The CDR3 is 12 residues long. The chain's CDR3 is CASSWGRDEQFF. CDR3 coding DNA: TGCGCCAGCAGTTGGGGGAGGGATGAGCAGTTCTTC.

The rearrangement joins TRBV4-1 to TRBJ2-7; D not resolved. Germline lookup yields CDR1 MGHRA and CDR2 YSYEKL. CDR3 length equals 12 residues. V gave up 0 bases and J gave up 8 bases, with 8 bases separating them. CDR3 nucleotides: TGCGCCAGCAGCCAAGATAGGGTGAAGCAGTACTTC. Encoded protein: CASSQDRVKQYF.

This clone was counted once. The chain is built from TRBV11-3 and TRBJ2-2, with D possibly TRBD2 on 6 matching bases. Germline-derived CDR1 and CDR2 are SGHNT and YENEEA. CDR3 size: 16 residues. The V gene lost 5 bases and the J gene lost 0 bases, with 13 bases spanning the gap. The CDR3 bases are TGTGCCAGCAGCGCCCGGGAGTCCACGAACACCGGGGAGCTGTTTTTT. The encoded protein is CASSARESTNTGELFF. Combining the CDR3 with reference TRBV11-3 and TRBJ2-2 gives the whole variable domain EAGVVQSPRYKIIEKKQPVAFWCNPISGHNTLYWYLQNLGQGPELLIRYENEEAVDDSQLPKDRFSAERLKGVDSTLKIQPAELGDSAVYLCASSARESTNTGELFFGEGSRLTVL.

This clone was detected a few times. This sequence joins TRBV5-1 and TRBJ1-2; TRBD1 matches at 12 bases. Germline V gene lookup returns CDR1 SGHRS and CDR2 YFSETQ. The J segment lost 4 bases and the V segment lost 3 bases, leaving 4 bases of the junction unmatched. The CDR3 has 15 amino acids. CDR3 in amino acids: CASSSGTGGGYGYTF. CDR3 in DNA: TGCGCCAGCAGCTCCGGGACAGGGGGCGGCTATGGCTACACCTTC.

A few counts support this clone. The chain carries TRBV7-9 and TRBJ1-2; 7 nucleotides match TRBD1. Germline V gene data show CDR1 as SEHNR and CDR2 as FQNEAQ (reference sequence). The CDR3 has 15 amino acids. With 0 bases clipped from V and 2 bases from J, the junction kept 3 bases outside the gene matches. CDR3 DNA sequence: TGTGCCAGCAGCTTAGCAGGGGGCTACAACTATGGCTACACCTTC. Amino acid sequence: CASSLAGGYNYGYTF. The whole variable domain, remainder taken from reference TRBV7-9 and TRBJ1-2, is DTGVSQNPRHKITKRGQNVTFRCDPISEHNRLYWYRQTLGQGPEFLTYFQNEAQLEKSRLLSDRFSAERPKGSFSTLEIQRTEQGDSAMYLCASSLAGGYNYGYTFGSGTRLTVV.

This clone was found once. V gene TRBV19 combines with J gene TRBJ2-1; D unresolved. The V end lost 3 bases, the J end lost 4 bases, and 7 bases lay between the germline ends. Per the germline V gene, CDR1 is LNHDA and CDR2 is SQIVND (reference sequence). The CDR3 is 13 residues long. Written as DNA, the CDR3 is TGTGCCAGTAGTATCCGACTTTACAATGAGCAGTTCTTC. Its protein product is CASSIRLYNEQFF.

This chain connects TRBV2 to TRBJ2-3, with a tentative D call TRBD1 (5 bases). V was pared by 8 bases and J by 8 bases, with 11 bases between. This CDR3 has 11 amino acids. Germline loops: CDR1 SNHLY, CDR2 FYNNEI. This CDR3 reads CASHRSTTQYF. In DNA form, the CDR3 reads TGTGCCAGCCACAGGTCTACTACGCAGTATTTT.

This clone has a single count. The genes are TRBV5-4 and TRBJ2-1, with D perhaps TRBD1 (6 bases). CDR1 and CDR2 (germline): SGHNT, YYREEE (reference sequence). This CDR3 has 15 amino acids. V lost 3 bases and J lost 1, with 11 bases in between. The CDR3 protein is CASSSSTGSYNEQFF. The CDR3 DNA follows: TGTGCCAGCAGCTCCAGTACAGGGTCCTACAATGAGCAGTTCTTC.

In this sample, this clone turned up a few times. Written as DNA, the CDR3 is TGTGCCAGCAGTTTAGGGAGCGGCACCGGGGAGCTGTTTTTT. Translating it yields CASSLGSGTGELFF. This sequence joins TRBV27 and TRBJ2-2; TRBD2 is a possible D gene (5 bases). The germline V gene encodes CDR1 MNHEY and CDR2 SMNVEV (reference sequence). Trimming stripped 2 bases from V and 4 bases from J, with 8 bases between. This CDR3 contains 14 residues.